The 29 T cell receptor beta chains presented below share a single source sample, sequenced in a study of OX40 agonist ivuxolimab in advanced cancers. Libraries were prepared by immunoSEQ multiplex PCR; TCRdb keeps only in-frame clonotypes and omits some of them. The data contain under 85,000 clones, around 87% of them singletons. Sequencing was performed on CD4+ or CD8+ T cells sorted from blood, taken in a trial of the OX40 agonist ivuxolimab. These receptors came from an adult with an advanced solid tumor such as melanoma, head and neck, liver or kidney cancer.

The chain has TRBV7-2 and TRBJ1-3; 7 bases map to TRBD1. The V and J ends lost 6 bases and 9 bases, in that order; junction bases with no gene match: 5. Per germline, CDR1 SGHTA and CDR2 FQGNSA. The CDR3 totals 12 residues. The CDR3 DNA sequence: TGTGCCAGCAGACCACCAGGGGGCACCATATATTTT. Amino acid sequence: CASRPPGGTIYF.

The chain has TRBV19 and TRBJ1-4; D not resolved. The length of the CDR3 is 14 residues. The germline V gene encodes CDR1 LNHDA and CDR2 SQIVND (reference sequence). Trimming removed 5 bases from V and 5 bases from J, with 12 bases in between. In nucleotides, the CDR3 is TGTGCCAGTAGTCCGGCTGCCTTGAATGAAAAACTGTTTTTT. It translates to CASSPAALNEKLFF.

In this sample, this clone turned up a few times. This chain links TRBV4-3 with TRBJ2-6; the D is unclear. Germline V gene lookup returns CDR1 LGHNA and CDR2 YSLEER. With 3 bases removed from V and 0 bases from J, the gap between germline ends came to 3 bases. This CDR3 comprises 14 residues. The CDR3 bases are TGCGCCAGCAGCCAGGCCTCTGGGGCCAACGTCCTGACTTTC. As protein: CASSQASGANVLTF.

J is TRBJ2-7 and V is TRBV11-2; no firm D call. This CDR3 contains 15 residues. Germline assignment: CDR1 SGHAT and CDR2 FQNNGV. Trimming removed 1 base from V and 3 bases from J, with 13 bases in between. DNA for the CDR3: TGTGCCAGCAGCTTAGCCCTGGGAACACTCTACGAGCAGTACTTC. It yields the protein CASSLALGTLYEQYF.

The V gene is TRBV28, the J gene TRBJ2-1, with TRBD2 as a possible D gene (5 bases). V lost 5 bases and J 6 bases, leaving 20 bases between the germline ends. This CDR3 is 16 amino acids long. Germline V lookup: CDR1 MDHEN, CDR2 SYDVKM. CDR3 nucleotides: TGTGCCAGCAGTCCCTATGCGGGCAGCGCGGGCAATGAGCAGTTCTTC. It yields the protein CASSPYAGSAGNEQFF.

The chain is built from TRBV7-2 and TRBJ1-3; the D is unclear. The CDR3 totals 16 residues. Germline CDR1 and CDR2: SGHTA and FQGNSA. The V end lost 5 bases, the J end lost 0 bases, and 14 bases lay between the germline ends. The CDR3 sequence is CASSTRPVFSGNTIYF. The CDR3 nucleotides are TGTGCCAGCAGCACCCGACCGGTCTTCTCTGGAAACACCATATATTTT.

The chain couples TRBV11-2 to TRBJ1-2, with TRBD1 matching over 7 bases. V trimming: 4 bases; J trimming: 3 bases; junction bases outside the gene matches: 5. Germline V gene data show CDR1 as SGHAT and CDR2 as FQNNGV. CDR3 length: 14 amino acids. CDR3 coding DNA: TGTGCCAGCAGCTCACAGGGGCAGGACTATGGCTACACCTTC. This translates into CASSSQGQDYGYTF.

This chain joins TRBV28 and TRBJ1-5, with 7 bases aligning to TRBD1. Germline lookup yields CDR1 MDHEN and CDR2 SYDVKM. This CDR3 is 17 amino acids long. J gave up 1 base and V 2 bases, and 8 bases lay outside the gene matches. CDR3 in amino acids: CASSLDVGQVSNQPQHF. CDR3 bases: TGTGCCAGCAGTTTAGACGTTGGACAGGTCAGCAATCAGCCCCAGCATTTT.

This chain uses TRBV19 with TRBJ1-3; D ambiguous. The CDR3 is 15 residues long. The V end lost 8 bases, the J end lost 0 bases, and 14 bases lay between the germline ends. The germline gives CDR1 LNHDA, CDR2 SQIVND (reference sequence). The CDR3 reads CASSIYSPSGNTIYF. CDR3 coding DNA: TGTGCCAGTTCTATCTACAGTCCCTCTGGAAACACCATATATTTT. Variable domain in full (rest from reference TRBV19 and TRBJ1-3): DGGITQSPKYLFRKEGQNVTLSCEQNLNHDAMYWYRQDPGQGLRLIYYSQIVNDFQKGDIAEGYSVSREKKESFPLTVTSAQKNPTAFYLCASSIYSPSGNTIYFGEGSWLTVV.

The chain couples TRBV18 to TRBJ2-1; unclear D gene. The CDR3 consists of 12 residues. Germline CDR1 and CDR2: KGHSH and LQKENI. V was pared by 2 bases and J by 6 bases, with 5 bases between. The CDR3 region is CASSPGVNEQFF. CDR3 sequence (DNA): TGTGCCAGCTCACCAGGGGTCAATGAGCAGTTCTTC.

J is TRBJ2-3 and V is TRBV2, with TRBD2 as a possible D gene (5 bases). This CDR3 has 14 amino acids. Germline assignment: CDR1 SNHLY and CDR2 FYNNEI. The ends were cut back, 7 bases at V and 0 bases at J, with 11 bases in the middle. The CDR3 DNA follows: TGTGCCAGCAAAGAGGGCTGGAGCACAGATACGCAGTATTTT. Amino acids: CASKEGWSTDTQYF.

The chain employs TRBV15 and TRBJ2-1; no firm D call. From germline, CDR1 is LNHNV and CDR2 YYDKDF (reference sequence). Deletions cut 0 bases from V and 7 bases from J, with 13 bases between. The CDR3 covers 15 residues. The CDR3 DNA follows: TGTGCCACCAGCAGAGATCGTCAAGGTTCGAATGAGCAGTTCTTC. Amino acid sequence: CATSRDRQGSNEQFF.

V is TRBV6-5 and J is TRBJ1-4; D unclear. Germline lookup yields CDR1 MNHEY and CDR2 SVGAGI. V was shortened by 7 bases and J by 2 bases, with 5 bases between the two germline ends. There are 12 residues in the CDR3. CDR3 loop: CASKRTNEKLFF. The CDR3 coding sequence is TGTGCCAGCAAAAGGACTAATGAAAAACTGTTTTTT.

Written as DNA, the CDR3 is TGTGCCACCAGCAGATCGCTCCCCTCCTACGAGCAGTACTTC. Translation gives CATSRSLPSYEQYF. V usage is TRBV15 and J usage is TRBJ2-7, with unresolved D. Germline lookup yields CDR1 LNHNV and CDR2 YYDKDF (reference sequence). With 2 bases removed from V and 0 bases from J, the gap between germline ends came to 8 bases. CDR3 length equals 14 residues.

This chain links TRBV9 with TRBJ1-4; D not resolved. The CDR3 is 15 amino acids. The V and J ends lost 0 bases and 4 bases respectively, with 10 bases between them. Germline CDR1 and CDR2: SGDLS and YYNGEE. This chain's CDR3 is CASSVGLGNNEKLFF. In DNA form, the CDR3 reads TGTGCCAGCAGCGTAGGGCTAGGGAATAATGAAAAACTGTTTTTT.

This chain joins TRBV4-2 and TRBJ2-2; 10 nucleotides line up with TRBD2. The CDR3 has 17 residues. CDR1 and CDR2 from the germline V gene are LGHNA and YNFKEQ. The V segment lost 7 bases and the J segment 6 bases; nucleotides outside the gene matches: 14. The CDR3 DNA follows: TGTGCCAGCACGACCACTAGCCTAGCGGGGGTGGCCGGGGAGCTGTTTTTT. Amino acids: CASTTTSLAGVAGELFF.

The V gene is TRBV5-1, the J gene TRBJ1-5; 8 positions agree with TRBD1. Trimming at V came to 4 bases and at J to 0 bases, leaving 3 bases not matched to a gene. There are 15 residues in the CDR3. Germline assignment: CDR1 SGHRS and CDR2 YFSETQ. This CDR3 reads CASSLGQDSNQPQHF. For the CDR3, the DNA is TGCGCCAGCAGCCTGGGACAGGATAGCAATCAGCCCCAGCATTTT. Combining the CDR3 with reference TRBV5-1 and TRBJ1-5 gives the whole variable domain KAGVTQTPRYLIKTRGQQVTLSCSPISGHRSVSWYQQTPGQGLQFLFEYFSETQRNKGNFPGRFSGRQFSNSRSEMNVSTLELGDSALYLCASSLGQDSNQPQHFGDGTRLSIL.

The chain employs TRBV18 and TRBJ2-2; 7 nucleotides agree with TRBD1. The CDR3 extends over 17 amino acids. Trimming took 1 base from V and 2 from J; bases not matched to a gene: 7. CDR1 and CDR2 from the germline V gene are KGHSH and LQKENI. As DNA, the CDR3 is TGTGCCAGCTCACCACGACGAGGGACAGCTAACACCGGGGAGCTGTTTTTT. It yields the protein CASSPRRGTANTGELFF. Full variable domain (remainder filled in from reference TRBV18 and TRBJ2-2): NAGVMQNPRHLVRRRGQEARLRCSPMKGHSHVYWYRQLPEEGLKFMVYLQKENIIDESGMPKERFSAEFPKEGPSILRIQQVVRGDSAAYFCASSPRRGTANTGELFFGEGSRLTVL.

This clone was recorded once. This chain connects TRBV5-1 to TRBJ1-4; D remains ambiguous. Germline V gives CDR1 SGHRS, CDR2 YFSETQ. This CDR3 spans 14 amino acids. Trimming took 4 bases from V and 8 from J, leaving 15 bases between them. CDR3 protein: CASSIARGGEKLFF. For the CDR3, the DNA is TGCGCCAGCAGCATAGCCCGGGGTGGAGAAAAACTGTTTTTT. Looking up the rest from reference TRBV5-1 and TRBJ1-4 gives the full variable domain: KAGVTQTPRYLIKTRGQQVTLSCSPISGHRSVSWYQQTPGQGLQFLFEYFSETQRNKGNFPGRFSGRQFSNSRSEMNVSTLELGDSALYLCASSIARGGEKLFFGSGTQLSVL.

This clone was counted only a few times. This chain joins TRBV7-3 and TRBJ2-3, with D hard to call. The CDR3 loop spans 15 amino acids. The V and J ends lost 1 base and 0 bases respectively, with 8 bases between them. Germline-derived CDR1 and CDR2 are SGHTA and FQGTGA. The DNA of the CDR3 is TGTGCCAGCAGCTTAAATGAAGGAAGCACAGATACGCAGTATTTT. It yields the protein CASSLNEGSTDTQYF.

As DNA, the CDR3 is TGTGCCAGCAGCGCAATAGACAGGGGGCGGAGGGAAAAACTGTTTTTT. Translated, it gives CASSAIDRGRREKLFF. V and J are TRBV5-5 and TRBJ1-4; 10 bases match TRBD1. After removal of 4 bases from V and 8 bases from J, the junction contained 11 bases not matched to a gene. The CDR3 covers 16 residues. Per germline, CDR1 SGHKS and CDR2 YYEKEE (reference sequence).

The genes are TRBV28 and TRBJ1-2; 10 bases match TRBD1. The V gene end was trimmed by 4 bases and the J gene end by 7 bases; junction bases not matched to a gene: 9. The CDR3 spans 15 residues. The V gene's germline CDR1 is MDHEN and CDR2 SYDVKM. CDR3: CASSSPYRDRGGYTF. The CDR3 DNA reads TGTGCCAGCAGTTCCCCTTACCGGGACAGGGGTGGCTACACCTTC.

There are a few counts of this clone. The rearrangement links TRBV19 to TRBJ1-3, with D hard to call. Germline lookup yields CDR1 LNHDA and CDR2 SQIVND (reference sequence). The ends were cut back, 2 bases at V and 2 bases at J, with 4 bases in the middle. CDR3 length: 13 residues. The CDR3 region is CASSIRAGNTIYF. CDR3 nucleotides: TGTGCCAGTAGTATACGGGCTGGAAACACCATATATTTT.

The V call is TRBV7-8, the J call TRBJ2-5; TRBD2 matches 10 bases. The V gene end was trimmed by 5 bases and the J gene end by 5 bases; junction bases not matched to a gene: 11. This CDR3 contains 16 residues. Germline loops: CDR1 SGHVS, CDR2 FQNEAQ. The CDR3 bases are TGTGCCAGCAGCCCCATGGAACTAGCGGGAATTGAGACCCAGTACTTC. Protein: CASSPMELAGIETQYF.

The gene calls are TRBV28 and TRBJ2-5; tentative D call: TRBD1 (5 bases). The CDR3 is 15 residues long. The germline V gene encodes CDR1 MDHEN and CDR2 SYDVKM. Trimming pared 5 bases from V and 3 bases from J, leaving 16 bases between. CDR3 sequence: CASSNSRASKETQYF. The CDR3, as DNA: TGTGCCAGCAGTAATAGCAGGGCATCAAAAGAGACCCAGTACTTC.

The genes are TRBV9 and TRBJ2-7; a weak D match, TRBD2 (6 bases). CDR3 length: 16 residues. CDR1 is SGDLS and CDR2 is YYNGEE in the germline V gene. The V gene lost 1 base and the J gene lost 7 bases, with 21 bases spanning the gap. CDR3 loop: CASSVITRDSMGEQYV. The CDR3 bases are TGTGCCAGCAGCGTAATAACCCGGGACTCTATGGGGGAGCAGTACGTC.

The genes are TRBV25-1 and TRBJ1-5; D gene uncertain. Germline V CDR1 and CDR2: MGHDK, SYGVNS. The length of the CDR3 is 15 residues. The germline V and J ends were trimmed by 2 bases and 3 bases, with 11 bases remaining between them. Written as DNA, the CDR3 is TGTGCCAGCAGTGAAGGAGGGTCCCACAATCAGCCCCAGCATTTT. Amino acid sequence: CASSEGGSHNQPQHF.

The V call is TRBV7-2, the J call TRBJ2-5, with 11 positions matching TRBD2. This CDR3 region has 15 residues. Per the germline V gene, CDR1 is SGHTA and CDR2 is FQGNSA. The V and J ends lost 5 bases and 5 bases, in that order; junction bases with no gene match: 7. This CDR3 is CASSRYSGGDETQYF. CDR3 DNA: TGTGCCAGCAGCCGGTATAGCGGGGGGGACGAGACCCAGTACTTC.

CDR3 sequence: CASSLRGRGREKLFF. The CDR3 region has the DNA TGTGCCAGCAGCTTACGTGGCAGGGGAAGGGAAAAACTGTTTTTT. The chain carries TRBV11-1 and TRBJ1-4; D perhaps matches TRBD1 (6 bases). The V end lost 2 bases, the J end lost 8 bases, and 15 bases lay between the germline ends. Germline CDR1 reads SGHAT; CDR2 reads FQDESV (reference sequence). This CDR3 region has 15 residues.